This entry lists 27 T cell receptor beta chains sequenced from one sample in a study of blood T cell repertoires in COVID-19. Here immunoSEQ multiplex PCR was the method, and the copy in TCRdb shows in-frame clones only, minus some. Altogether about 240,000 clones are present, approximately 90% being singletons, with the ten largest covering over 4%. Sample: PBMCs or T cells enriched from blood (not recorded which). Source of these receptors: a woman aged 30 to 39 who had recovered from COVID-19.

The chain is built from TRBV2 and TRBJ2-7; D is undetermined. Between the trimmed V and J ends, which lost 6 bases and 10 bases, there was a span of 13 bases. The CDR3 sequence is 11 residues long. From germline, CDR1 is SNHLY and CDR2 FYNNEI. DNA for the CDR3: TGTGCCAGCAGAGTCGCGAACCCTCAGTACTTC. The encoded protein is CASRVANPQYF.

J is TRBJ1-1 and V is TRBV7-9; no clear D gene. The length of the CDR3 is 15 residues. Per germline, CDR1 SEHNR and CDR2 FQNEAQ (reference sequence). Trimming took off 1 base at V and 1 base at J, with 10 bases between the two ends. CDR3 in DNA: TGTGCCAGCAGCTTAGACATTATCAGGAACACTGAAGCTTTCTTT. It translates to CASSLDIIRNTEAFF.

The chain combines TRBV19 with TRBJ1-5; D call uncertain. This CDR3 is 16 amino acids long. Germline V gene data show CDR1 as LNHDA and CDR2 as SQIVND (reference sequence). V dropped 5 bases and J dropped 0 bases, with 14 bases sitting between them. Written as DNA, the CDR3 is TGTGCCAGTAGTCCCACGACATTGTATAGCAATCAGCCCCAGCATTTT. Protein: CASSPTTLYSNQPQHF.

The chain recombines TRBV13 with TRBJ2-2, with 7 positions matching TRBD2. Germline loops: CDR1 PRHDT, CDR2 FYEKMQ (reference sequence). The CDR3 contains 16 residues. Trimming at V came to 1 base and at J to 5 bases, leaving 7 bases not matched to a gene. CDR3: CASSLDFGTKTGELFF. As DNA, the CDR3 is TGTGCCAGCAGCTTAGATTTTGGGACTAAAACCGGGGAGCTGTTTTTT.

The DNA for the CDR3 is TGCGCCAGCAGCGGCCGGGACTATAATTCACCCCTCCACTTT. Translated: CASSGRDYNSPLHF. The V and J genes are TRBV5-1 and TRBJ1-6; D is ambiguous. V was trimmed by 4 bases and J by 3 bases, leaving 8 bases between them. The CDR3 runs 14 residues. Per germline, CDR1 SGHRS and CDR2 YFSETQ.

CDR3 nucleotide sequence: TGCGCCAGCAGCTTGTCTGGGTACAGGGTCGGGCACACTGAAGCTTTCTTT. Protein sequence: CASSLSGYRVGHTEAFF. The chain combines TRBV5-1 with TRBJ1-1; maybe TRBD1 (6 bases). The CDR3 sequence is 17 residues long. Germline V lookup: CDR1 SGHRS, CDR2 YFSETQ. The ends were cut back, 1 base at V and 3 bases at J, with 19 bases in the middle.

This sequence joins TRBV19 and TRBJ1-5, with TRBD1 identical over 7 bases. V shed 6 bases and J 7 bases; nucleotides not matched to a gene: 9. Germline V lookup: CDR1 LNHDA, CDR2 SQIVND (reference sequence). This CDR3 region has 14 residues. The chain's CDR3 is CASRETGLTQPQHF. CDR3 nucleotide sequence: TGTGCCAGTAGAGAGACAGGGTTAACACAGCCCCAGCATTTT.

The rearrangement joins TRBV19 to TRBJ1-1; a weak D match, TRBD1 (6 bases). Trimming shortened V by 5 bases and J by 0 bases, and 7 bases separated the two germline ends. CDR3 size: 13 residues. CDR1 is LNHDA, CDR2 SQIVND, per germline (reference sequence). The CDR3: CASSGQMNTEAFF. The CDR3 nucleotides read TGTGCCAGTAGTGGACAGATGAACACTGAAGCTTTCTTT.

V is TRBV4-3 and J is TRBJ2-7; 8 positions match TRBD1. Trimming cost V 1 base and J 4 bases; bases outside gene matches: 6. The germline gives CDR1 LGHNA, CDR2 YSLEER. This CDR3 spans 15 amino acids. The CDR3 spells CASSQGGTGGYEQYF. The CDR3 nucleotides read TGCGCCAGCAGCCAAGGGGGGACAGGAGGTTACGAGCAGTACTTC.

The chain recombines TRBV28 with TRBJ1-5; weak D call: TRBD1 (5 bases). V lost 7 bases to trimming and J lost 0 bases, with 13 bases between them. This CDR3 has 15 amino acids. Germline V gives CDR1 MDHEN, CDR2 SYDVKM. CDR3 coding DNA: TGTGCCAGCACCCTTCAGGGCTTTAGCAATCAGCCCCAGCATTTT. Its protein is CASTLQGFSNQPQHF.

V is TRBV13 and J is TRBJ1-2; D remains ambiguous. V was cut by 1 base and J by 5 bases, with 2 bases left in between. Germline V gene sequence: CDR1 PRHDT, CDR2 FYEKMQ (reference sequence). The CDR3 is 11 amino acids. Here the CDR3 reads CASSLAYGYTF. The CDR3 nucleotides are TGTGCCAGCAGCTTAGCTTATGGCTACACCTTC.

This clone was detected only a few times. The chain employs TRBV5-1 and TRBJ2-7, with 7 bases identical to TRBD1. The CDR3 consists of 14 residues. Looked up from germline, CDR1 is SGHRS and CDR2 is YFSETQ. After removal of 2 bases from V and 0 bases from J, the junction contained 2 bases not matched to a gene. The CDR3 protein is CASSFTGDSYEQYF. The CDR3 DNA reads as TGCGCCAGCAGCTTCACAGGGGACTCCTACGAGCAGTACTTC. The variable domain in full, completed from reference TRBV5-1 and TRBJ2-7, reads KAGVTQTPRYLIKTRGQQVTLSCSPISGHRSVSWYQQTPGQGLQFLFEYFSETQRNKGNFPGRFSGRQFSNSRSEMNVSTLELGDSALYLCASSFTGDSYEQYFGPGTRLTVT.

V is TRBV7-9 and J is TRBJ1-2; 7 bases fit TRBD1. The CDR3 spans 15 residues. Germline CDR1 and CDR2: SEHNR and FQNEAQ (reference sequence). V lost 7 bases, J lost 8 bases, and 16 bases stayed unmatched. The CDR3: CASNPPGGTVVGYTF. The CDR3 DNA follows: TGTGCCAGCAACCCCCCAGGGGGGACGGTGGTGGGCTACACCTTC.

The chain uses TRBV3-1 (or the pseudogene TRBV3-2) and TRBJ1-2; 9 nucleotides line up with TRBD1. Trimming took 4 bases from V and 3 from J; bases not matched to a gene: 6. The CDR3 spans 15 residues. Germline values: CDR1 LGHDT, CDR2 YNNKEL (reference sequence). CDR3 protein: CASSPIQGADYGYTF. In nucleotides, the CDR3 is TGTGCCAGCAGCCCAATACAGGGGGCTGACTATGGCTACACCTTC.

The V and J genes are TRBV20-1 and TRBJ2-3, with TRBD1 identical over 7 bases. With V trimmed by 8 bases and J by 4 bases, 3 bases remained unmatched. The germline V gene encodes CDR1 DFQATT and CDR2 SNEGSKA (reference sequence). The CDR3 covers 11 residues. As DNA, the CDR3 is TGCAGTAGCCAGGGGGCAGATACGCAGTATTTT. This translates into CSSQGADTQYF.

The gene calls are TRBV19 and TRBJ2-5, with 9 bases aligning to TRBD1. Trimming removed 5 bases from V and 2 bases from J; junction bases left unmatched: 6. Germline assignment: CDR1 LNHDA and CDR2 SQIVND (reference sequence). This CDR3 comprises 15 residues. CDR3 sequence (DNA): TGTGCCAGTAGTGATTCCGGGACAGGGCAAGAGACCCAGTACTTC. Amino acid sequence: CASSDSGTGQETQYF.

This clone was observed once. The gene calls are TRBV28 and TRBJ1-4, with D tentatively TRBD1 (6 bases). Germline V gives CDR1 MDHEN, CDR2 SYDVKM. CDR3 length: 15 amino acids. V lost 6 bases to trimming and J lost 4 bases, with 15 bases between them. The CDR3 DNA reads TGTGCCAGCAGACCCCAGACAGGCTATAATGAAAAACTGTTTTTT. This sequence encodes CASRPQTGYNEKLFF.

V usage is TRBV5-4 and J usage is TRBJ1-6; D is undetermined. The CDR3 spans 15 residues. The V end was cut by 4 bases, the J end by 12 bases, with 20 bases between. Germline CDR1 SGHNT, CDR2 YYREEE (reference sequence). CDR3 sequence: CASSNRASGEGPLHF. CDR3 sequence (DNA): TGTGCCAGCAGCAACCGGGCCTCGGGCGAGGGACCCCTCCACTTT.

The chain has TRBV24-1 and TRBJ1-3, with 8 bases fitting TRBD1. V dropped 9 bases and J dropped 3; count of bases not matched to a gene: 3. In germline, CDR1 is KGHDR, CDR2 SFDVKD. This CDR3 contains 13 residues. The CDR3 region has the DNA TGTGCCACCCAGGGGGCGCTTGGAAACACCATATATTTT. It is translated as CATQGALGNTIYF.

The chain carries TRBV6-1 and TRBJ1-3, with 9 bases lining up with TRBD1. V was clipped by 1 base and J by 8 bases; unmatched bases: 3. Germline CDR1 MNHNS, CDR2 SASEGT. The CDR3 is 14 amino acids. The CDR3 is CASSEGTGDYTIYF. The CDR3 bases are TGTGCCAGCAGTGAAGGGACAGGGGACTACACCATATATTTT.

The CDR3 bases are TGTGCCAGCAGCACGCGAAAAGACACTGAAGCTTTCTTT. It yields the protein CASSTRKDTEAFF. V and J are TRBV7-9 and TRBJ1-1; no clear D. CDR1 SEHNR and CDR2 FQNEAQ come from the germline V gene (reference sequence). V gave up 5 bases and J gave up 3 bases, with 10 bases separating them. The CDR3 length is 13 residues. The whole variable domain, filled in from reference TRBV7-9 and TRBJ1-1, reads DTGVSQNPRHKITKRGQNVTFRCDPISEHNRLYWYRQTLGQGPEFLTYFQNEAQLEKSRLLSDRFSAERPKGSFSTLEIQRTEQGDSAMYLCASSTRKDTEAFFGQGTRLTVV.

V is TRBV27 and J is TRBJ1-5, with TRBD1 matching over 8 bases. Germline trimming cut 6 bases from V and 2 bases from J; bases unmatched to any gene: 9. Germline values: CDR1 MNHEY, CDR2 SMNVEV (reference sequence). The CDR3 is 16 amino acids. CDR3: CASSSTGGEGNQPQHF. The CDR3 region has the DNA TGTGCCAGCAGCTCCACAGGGGGGGAGGGCAATCAGCCCCAGCATTTT.

The V and J genes are TRBV29-1 and TRBJ1-2; D is ambiguous. The germline V gene has CDR1 SQVTM and CDR2 ANQGSEA. V dropped 7 bases and J dropped 8 bases, with 14 bases sitting between them. The CDR3 extends over 11 amino acids. CDR3 nucleotides: TGCAGCGCCGGAGAGGCTAGCGGCTACACCTTC. Translating it yields CSAGEASGYTF. The complete variable domain, with remaining parts taken from reference TRBV29-1 and TRBJ1-2, reads SAVISQKPSRDICQRGTSLTIQCQVDSQVTMMFWYRQQPGQSLTLIATANQGSEATYESGFVIDKFPISRPNLTFSTLTVSNMSPEDSSIYLCSAGEASGYTFGSGTRLTVV.

The chain joins TRBV18 to TRBJ1-3; possibly TRBD1 for D (5 bases). The CDR3 contains 18 residues. The V end lost 3 bases, the J end lost 0 bases, and 18 bases lay between the germline ends. The germline V gene has CDR1 KGHSH and CDR2 LQKENI. The CDR3 DNA reads as TGTGCCAGCTCACCCATAGTTCCGGAGGGGATCTCTGGAAACACCATATATTTT. Residues: CASSPIVPEGISGNTIYF.

This chain joins TRBV19 and TRBJ2-1; D is unclear. Trimming shortened V by 1 base and J by 5 bases, and 9 bases separated the two germline ends. The CDR3 sequence is 14 residues long. Germline values: CDR1 LNHDA, CDR2 SQIVND (reference sequence). DNA of the CDR3: TGTGCCAGTAGTATAGCCCCCAAAAACAATGAGCAGTTCTTC. Encoded protein: CASSIAPKNNEQFF.

Worth noting for this clone: Mismatch with germline at one junction end may stem from a read error. The genes are TRBV28 and TRBJ2-7; TRBD1 matches at 11 bases. This CDR3 has 14 residues. CDR1 is MDHEN, CDR2 SYDVKM, per germline. The CDR3 loop reads CASSGDRGSEGVKF. In DNA, the CDR3 is TGTGCCAGCAGCGGGGACAGGGGGTCGGAGGGGGTGAAGTTC.

The count of this clone is one. The rearrangement links TRBV7-6 to TRBJ1-2; 8 bases line up with TRBD1. Germline V gives CDR1 SGHVS, CDR2 FNYEAQ. The CDR3 consists of 15 residues. V lost 4 bases, J lost 4 bases, and 8 bases stayed unmatched. The DNA of the CDR3 is TGTGCCAGCAGCTCGGGGACAGGAGGACTCTATGGCTACACCTTC. This sequence encodes CASSSGTGGLYGYTF. Complete variable domain (other parts from reference TRBV7-6 and TRBJ1-2): GAGVSQSPRYKVTKRGQDVALRCDPISGHVSLYWYRQALGQGPEFLTYFNYEAQQDKSGLPNDRFSAERPEGSISTLTIQRTEQRDSAMYRCASSSGTGGLYGYTFGSGTRLTVV.